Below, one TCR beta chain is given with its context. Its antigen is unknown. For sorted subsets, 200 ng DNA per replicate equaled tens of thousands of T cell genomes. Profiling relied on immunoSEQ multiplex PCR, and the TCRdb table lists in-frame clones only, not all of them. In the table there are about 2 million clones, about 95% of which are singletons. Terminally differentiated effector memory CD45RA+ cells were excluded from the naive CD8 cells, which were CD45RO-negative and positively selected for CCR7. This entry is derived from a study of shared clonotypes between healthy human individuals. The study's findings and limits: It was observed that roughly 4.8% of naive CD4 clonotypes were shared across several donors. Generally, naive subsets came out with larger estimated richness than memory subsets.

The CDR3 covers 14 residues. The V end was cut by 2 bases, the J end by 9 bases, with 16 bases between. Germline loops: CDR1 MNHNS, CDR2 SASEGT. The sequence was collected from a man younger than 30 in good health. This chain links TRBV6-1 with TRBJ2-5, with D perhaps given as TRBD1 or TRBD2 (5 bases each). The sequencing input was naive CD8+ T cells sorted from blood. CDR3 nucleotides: TGTGCCAGCAGTGAATTCCGGGACCCCACCGCCCAGTACTTC. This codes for CASSEFRDPTAQYF.